This record concerns one T cell receptor beta chain sequence. As yet, its antigen is unknown. V was pared by 3 bases and J by 0 bases, with 9 bases between. The CDR3 is 15 residues long. CDR1 is MGHRA, CDR2 YSYEKL, per germline. This record belongs to a study of cytomegalovirus exposure and HLA in healthy donors. The protocol was immunoSEQ multiplex PCR, while the TCRdb copy is restricted to in-frame clones and leaves out a portion. The repertoire holds over 200,000 clones, 88% seen once, with roughly 3% in the top ten. Points from the study as a whole: Listed as cytomegalovirus-associated were about 160 TCR beta chains. TCR sequences were mostly rare, though some public TCRs occurred in many donors. In vitro assays verified that three CMV-associated chains recognized CMV antigens specifically.

The gene calls are TRBV4-1 and TRBJ1-3, with a tentative D call TRBD1 (5 bases). Material for sequencing was PBMCs. The TCR was taken from a young woman in good health and CMV-seronegative. The CDR3 is CASSHGGNSGNTIYF. CDR3 in DNA: TGCGCCAGCAGCCACGGGGGGAACTCTGGAAACACCATATATTTT.